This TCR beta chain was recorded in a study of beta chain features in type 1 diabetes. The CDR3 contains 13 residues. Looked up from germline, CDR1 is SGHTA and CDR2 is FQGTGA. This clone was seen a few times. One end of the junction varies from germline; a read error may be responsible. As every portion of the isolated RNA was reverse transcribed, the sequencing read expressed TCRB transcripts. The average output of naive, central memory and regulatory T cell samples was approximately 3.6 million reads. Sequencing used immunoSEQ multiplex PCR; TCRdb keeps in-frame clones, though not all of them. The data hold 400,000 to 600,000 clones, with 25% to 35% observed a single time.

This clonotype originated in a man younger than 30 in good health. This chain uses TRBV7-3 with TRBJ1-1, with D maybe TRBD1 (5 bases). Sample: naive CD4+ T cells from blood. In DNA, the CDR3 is TGTGCCAGCAGTGAGGGGACTAACAGTGAAGCTTTCTTT. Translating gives CASSEGTNSEAFF. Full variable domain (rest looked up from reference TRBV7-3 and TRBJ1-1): GAGVSQTPSNKVTEKGKYVELRCDPISGHTALYWYRQSLGQGPEFLIYFQGTGAADDSGLPNDRFFAVRPEGSVSTLKIQRTERGDSAVYLCASSEGTNSEAFFGQGTRLTVV.